These T cell receptor beta chains were read from a single sample in a study. TCRdb processed the 5' RACE reads anew with MiXCR; each CDR3 protein has one entry. The sample holds under 65,000 distinct CDR3 sequences, more than 20% seen once. The specimen sequenced was tumor-infiltrating Tregs sorted from the breast tumor. All receptors come from a female donor with breast cancer. The CDR3 runs from the conserved cysteine through the conserved F or W. D genes are given only for firm matches. The size field is filled for only some rows; it gives once, few, many or a size class.

V gene: TRBV25-1; J gene: TRBJ1-2; clone size: few; D gene: NA; CDR3 DNA: TGTGCCAGCAGTGAGGGGTCCTATGGCTACACCTTC; CDR3 protein: CASSEGSYGYTF
V gene: TRBV5-1; J gene: TRBJ2-1; clone size: NA; D gene: TRBD2; CDR3 DNA: TGCGCCAGCAGCCCGGCGACTAGCGTCAACAATGAGCAGTTCTTC; CDR3 protein: CASSPATSVNNEQFF
V gene: TRBV24-1; J gene: TRBJ1-2; clone size: few; D gene: TRBD1; CDR3 DNA: TGTGCCACCAGTGATGGGGGGCAGGGGGAATATTCAAGATATGGCTACACCTTC; CDR3 protein: CATSDGGQGEYSRYGYTF
V gene: TRBV28; J gene: TRBJ2-7; clone size: NA; D gene: NA; CDR3 DNA: TGTGCCAGCTGTGGGACTCCAAGCTCCTACGAGCAGTACTTC; CDR3 protein: CASCGTPSSYEQYF
V gene: TRBV18; J gene: TRBJ2-5; clone size: few; D gene: NA; CDR3 DNA: TGTGCCAGCTCACCGAACCAGGGGTCTTCAGAGACCCAGTACTTC; CDR3 protein: CASSPNQGSSETQYF
V gene: TRBV24-1; J gene: TRBJ2-3; clone size: NA; D gene: TRBD2; CDR3 DNA: TGTGCCACCAGTGACCCTGCTGCGGGAGCGCCGGATACGCAGTATTTT; CDR3 protein: CATSDPAAGAPDTQYF
V gene: TRBV11-2; J gene: TRBJ2-2; clone size: NA; D gene: NA; CDR3 DNA: TGTGCCAGCAGCCGGGGGCCGGGACTAAACACCGGGGAGCTGTCTTTT; CDR3 protein: CASSRGPGLNTGELSF
V gene: TRBV5-1; J gene: TRBJ2-5; clone size: many; D gene: NA; CDR3 DNA: TGCGCCAGCAGCTACCGACAGGACCCTCAAGAGACCCAGTACTTC; CDR3 protein: CASSYRQDPQETQYF
V gene: TRBV20-1; J gene: TRBJ1-1; clone size: NA; D gene: NA; CDR3 DNA: TGCAGTGCTAGAGTGGGGCAGGGGATAACTGAAGCTTTCTTT; CDR3 protein: CSARVGQGITEAFF
V gene: TRBV7-2; J gene: TRBJ2-5; clone size: many; D gene: TRBD2; CDR3 DNA: TGTGCCAGCAGCTTAGGGCGTGCGGGGGGGGAGACCCAGTACTTC; CDR3 protein: CASSLGRAGGETQYF
V gene: TRBV20-1; J gene: TRBJ1-5; clone size: few; D gene: NA; CDR3 DNA: TGCAGTGCTAGAGGAGCGGGCAATCAGCCCCAGCATTTT; CDR3 protein: CSARGAGNQPQHF
V gene: TRBV4-3; J gene: TRBJ1-1; clone size: NA; D gene: TRBD1; CDR3 DNA: TGTGCCTGCAGCACCACCCCGGGACAGGGGGCCGAGGCTGAAGCTTTCTTT; CDR3 protein: CACSTTPGQGAEAEAFF
V gene: TRBV15; J gene: TRBJ2-7; clone size: NA; D gene: NA; CDR3 DNA: TGTGCCACCAGCAGAGCGGCAATAAGACAGATGAACTACGAGCAGTACTTC; CDR3 protein: CATSRAAIRQMNYEQYF
V gene: TRBV28; J gene: TRBJ2-7; clone size: many; D gene: NA; CDR3 DNA: TGTGCCAGCAGAAAGATGGGGGCCTACGAGCAGTACTTC; CDR3 protein: CASRKMGAYEQYF
V gene: TRBV27; J gene: TRBJ2-3; clone size: few; D gene: NA; CDR3 DNA: TGTGCCAGCAAGACCCGAGATAGCACAGATACGCAGTATTTT; CDR3 protein: CASKTRDSTDTQYF
V gene: TRBV5-1; J gene: TRBJ2-3; clone size: medium-sized; D gene: NA; CDR3 DNA: TGCGCCAGCAGCTTGTCTGACATCCAGGGAGATACGCAGTATTTT; CDR3 protein: CASSLSDIQGDTQYF
V gene: TRBV5-1; J gene: TRBJ1-1; clone size: once; D gene: NA; CDR3 DNA: TGCGCCAGCAGCTTGGCCGGGTACACTGAAGCTTTCTTT; CDR3 protein: CASSLAGYTEAFF
V gene: TRBV29-1; J gene: TRBJ2-3; clone size: NA; D gene: NA; CDR3 DNA: TGCAGCGCACCGAAAAGGGGAAGGGGAGAAGATACGCAGTATTTT; CDR3 protein: CSAPKRGRGEDTQYF
V gene: TRBV12-3/TRBV12-4; J gene: TRBJ1-5; clone size: NA; D gene: NA; CDR3 DNA: TGTGCCAGCAATATTGGGGGGGCTGGGAATCAGCCCCAGCATTTT; CDR3 protein: CASNIGGAGNQPQHF
V gene: TRBV5-1; J gene: TRBJ2-2; clone size: NA; D gene: NA; CDR3 DNA: TGCGCCAGCCGCCAACAGGGAACCGGGGAGCTGTTTTTT; CDR3 protein: CASRQQGTGELFF
V gene: TRBV5-1; J gene: TRBJ2-3; clone size: NA; D gene: NA; CDR3 DNA: TGCGCCAGCAGCTTGACAGGAGATACGCAGTATTTT; CDR3 protein: CASSLTGDTQYF
V gene: TRBV6-5; J gene: TRBJ1-1; clone size: many; D gene: TRBD1; CDR3 DNA: TGTGCCAGCAGTTACTTCAGGGGGCGTAGCACTGAAGCTTTCTTT; CDR3 protein: CASSYFRGRSTEAFF
V gene: TRBV5-1; J gene: TRBJ2-2; clone size: NA; D gene: TRBD1; CDR3 DNA: TGCGCCAGCAGCTTTGGGACAGGGAGCACCGGGGAGCTGTTTTTT; CDR3 protein: CASSFGTGSTGELFF
V gene: TRBV7-8; J gene: TRBJ2-4; clone size: many; D gene: TRBD2; CDR3 DNA: TGTGCCAGCAGCCCCGGACTAGCGGGAGGGAATCAGTACTTC; CDR3 protein: CASSPGLAGGNQYF
V gene: TRBV7-6; J gene: TRBJ2-7; clone size: NA; D gene: NA; CDR3 DNA: TGTGCCAGCAGCCCTAACGGGGGTTCCTCCTACGAGCAGTACTTC; CDR3 protein: CASSPNGGSSYEQYF
V gene: TRBV5-1; J gene: TRBJ1-1; clone size: many; D gene: TRBD1; CDR3 DNA: TGCGCCAGCAGCGCCGGGACAGTGAACACTGAAGCTTTCTTT; CDR3 protein: CASSAGTVNTEAFF
V gene: TRBV18; J gene: TRBJ1-2; clone size: NA; D gene: NA; CDR3 DNA: TGTGCCAGCTCACCGGACCCCTCCGGCTATGGCTACACCTTC; CDR3 protein: CASSPDPSGYGYTF
V gene: TRBV20-1; J gene: TRBJ2-7; clone size: many; D gene: TRBD2; CDR3 DNA: TGCAGTGCCCTTGGGACTAGCGTCGAAGAGCAGTACTTC; CDR3 protein: CSALGTSVEEQYF
V gene: TRBV7-8; J gene: TRBJ1-2; clone size: few; D gene: TRBD1; CDR3 DNA: TGTGCCAGCAGCACCCGGGACAGCTATGGCTACACCTTC; CDR3 protein: CASSTRDSYGYTF
V gene: TRBV6-2/TRBV6-3; J gene: TRBJ2-4; clone size: many; D gene: TRBD2; CDR3 DNA: TGTGCCAGCAGTTCCCGGACTAGCGCAAACATTCAGTACTTC; CDR3 protein: CASSSRTSANIQYF
V gene: TRBV11-2; J gene: TRBJ2-5; clone size: NA; D gene: NA; CDR3 DNA: TGTGCCAGCAGCTTTCTAACCGGGGGACCGCAATACCAAGAGACCCAGTACTTC; CDR3 protein: CASSFLTGGPQYQETQYF
V gene: TRBV6-1; J gene: TRBJ2-5; clone size: many; D gene: NA; CDR3 DNA: TGTGCCAGCAGTGAAGGGGGGAACCAAGAGACCCAGTACTTC; CDR3 protein: CASSEGGNQETQYF
V gene: TRBV5-1; J gene: TRBJ2-7; clone size: NA; D gene: TRBD2; CDR3 DNA: TGCGCCAGCAGTAGTGTGGCCGGGGGGGCCTCCTACGAGCAGTACTTC; CDR3 protein: CASSSVAGGASYEQYF
V gene: TRBV29-1; J gene: TRBJ1-2; clone size: NA; D gene: NA; CDR3 DNA: TGCAGCGTTGATCAAGGGTCCTCAAACTATGGCTACACCTTC; CDR3 protein: CSVDQGSSNYGYTF
V gene: TRBV11-3; J gene: TRBJ1-1; clone size: NA; D gene: NA; CDR3 DNA: TGTGCCAGCACCTATTCAGAGGGCACTGAAGCTTTCTTT; CDR3 protein: CASTYSEGTEAFF
V gene: TRBV28; J gene: TRBJ2-7; clone size: NA; D gene: NA; CDR3 DNA: TGTGCCAGCAGTTTCGTCTGGACACTCGACACGGGGGCCCTTTACGAGCAGTACTTC; CDR3 protein: CASSFVWTLDTGALYEQYF
V gene: TRBV4-1; J gene: TRBJ2-7; clone size: NA; D gene: TRBD2; CDR3 DNA: TGTGCCAGCAGCCCTCAACAGCGGGGCTCCTACGAGCAGTACTTC; CDR3 protein: CASSPQQRGSYEQYF
V gene: TRBV7-2; J gene: TRBJ2-1; clone size: NA; D gene: NA; CDR3 DNA: TGTGCCAGCAGCCGTGGGGGACAAATGAATGAGCAGTTCTTC; CDR3 protein: CASSRGGQMNEQFF
V gene: TRBV11-2; J gene: TRBJ1-6; clone size: NA; D gene: TRBD1; CDR3 DNA: TGTGCCAGCAGCCCGGGGACAGACAATTCACCCCTCCACTTT; CDR3 protein: CASSPGTDNSPLHF
V gene: TRBV7-2; J gene: TRBJ2-7; clone size: once; D gene: TRBD2; CDR3 DNA: TGTGCCAGCAGCTCAGGACTAGCGTATACCTGCGAGCAGTACTTC; CDR3 protein: CASSSGLAYTCEQYF
V gene: TRBV7-8; J gene: TRBJ2-1; clone size: few; D gene: TRBD2; CDR3 DNA: TGTGCCAGCAGCTTACCCGGGACTAGCAATGAGCAGTTCTTC; CDR3 protein: CASSLPGTSNEQFF
V gene: TRBV5-1; J gene: TRBJ2-3; clone size: medium-sized; D gene: NA; CDR3 DNA: TGCGCCAGCAGCCTCAGGGAAAGGGATACGCAGTATTTT; CDR3 protein: CASSLRERDTQYF